This T cell receptor beta chain was observed in a study of T cells after yellow fever vaccination. This clonotype was recorded a few times. What it binds is not known. The germline V gene has CDR1 LGHNA and CDR2 YSLEER. Deletions cut 3 bases from V and 8 bases from J, with 16 bases between. CDR3 length: 14 amino acids. Findings and limits, study-wide: The study noted that FACS-sorted repertoires could contain abundant clonotypes contaminating from the bulk population. Most primary-vaccination clones recurred post-booster (roughly 96% CD4, around 86% CD8). Only a small proportion of the clonotypes turned up in both the CD4 and the CD8 compartments, likely arising from convergent recombination.

Template-switching 5'RACE yielded the TCR cDNA; a universal primer site and UMIs were added in the process. TCRdb re-analysed the 5' RACE reads in MiXCR, keeping a single row per CDR3 protein. The sample gives some 290,000 distinct CDR3 sequences, over 8.5% of which show up once; roughly 3% is in the top ten. The source material was CD4+ T cells sorted from PBMCs, sampled 45 days after the yellow fever booster vaccination. The TCR sequence derives from a man aged 18 to 29 who received the YFV17D yellow fever vaccine. The rearrangement links TRBV4-3 to TRBJ1-2, with D uncertain. The CDR3 sequence is CASSHGLGPLGYTF. The CDR3 DNA follows: TGCGCCAGCAGCCACGGACTAGGACCTCTGGGCTACACCTTC.